Detailed here is one TCR beta chain. Sequencing used immunoSEQ multiplex PCR; TCRdb keeps in-frame clones, though not all of them. The sample has about 200,000 clones, around four fifths seen once. These data belong to a study of blood T cell repertoires in COVID-19. The CDR3 extends over 13 amino acids. Per germline, CDR1 LNHDA and CDR2 SQIVND (reference sequence). Unmatched junction bases numbered 3, after V lost 4 bases and J lost 5 bases. This sequence originates from a woman aged 50 to 60 who had been exposed to COVID-19. The sample comprised PBMCs or T cells enriched from blood (not recorded which). The chain joins TRBV19 to TRBJ1-1; the match to TRBD1 covers 8 bases. In DNA, the CDR3 is TGTGCCAGTAGTACCAGGGGGCGGACTGAAGCTTTCTTT. Amino acids: CASSTRGRTEAFF.